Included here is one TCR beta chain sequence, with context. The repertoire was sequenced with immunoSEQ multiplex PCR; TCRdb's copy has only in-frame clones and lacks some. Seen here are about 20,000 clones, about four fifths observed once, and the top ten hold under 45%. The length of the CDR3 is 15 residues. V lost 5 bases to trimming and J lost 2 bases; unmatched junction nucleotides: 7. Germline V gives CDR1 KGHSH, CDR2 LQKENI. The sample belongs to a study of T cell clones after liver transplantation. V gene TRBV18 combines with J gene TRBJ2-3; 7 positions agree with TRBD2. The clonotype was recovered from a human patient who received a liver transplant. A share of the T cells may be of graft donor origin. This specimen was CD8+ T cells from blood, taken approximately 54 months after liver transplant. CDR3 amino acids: CASSYSTSYTDTQYF. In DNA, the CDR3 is TGTGCCAGCTCATATTCGACTAGCTACACAGATACGCAGTATTTT. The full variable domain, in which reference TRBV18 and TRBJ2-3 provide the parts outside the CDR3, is NAGVMQNPRHLVRRRGQEARLRCSPMKGHSHVYWYRQLPEEGLKFMVYLQKENIIDESGMPKERFSAEFPKEGPSILRIQQVVRGDSAAYFCASSYSTSYTDTQYFGPGTRLTVL.